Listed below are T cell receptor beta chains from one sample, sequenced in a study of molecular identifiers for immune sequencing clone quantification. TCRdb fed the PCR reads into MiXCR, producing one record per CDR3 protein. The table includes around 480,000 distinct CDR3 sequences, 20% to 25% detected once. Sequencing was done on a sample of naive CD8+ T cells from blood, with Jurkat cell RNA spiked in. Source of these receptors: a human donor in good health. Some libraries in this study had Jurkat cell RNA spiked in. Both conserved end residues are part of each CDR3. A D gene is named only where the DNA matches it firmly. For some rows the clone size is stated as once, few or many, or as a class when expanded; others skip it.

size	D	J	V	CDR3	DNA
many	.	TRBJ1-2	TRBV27	CASSSIQGLTSSYGYTF	TGTGCCAGCAGTTCGATCCAAGGACTTACCTCGAGCTATGGCTACACCTTC
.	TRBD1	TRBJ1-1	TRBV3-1	CASSQGLIQGSNTEAFF	TGTGCCAGCAGCCAAGGGCTCATACAGGGGTCGAACACTGAAGCTTTCTTT
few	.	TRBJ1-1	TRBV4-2	CASSQSHNSNTEAFF	TGTGCCAGCAGCCAAAGCCATAACTCGAACACTGAAGCTTTCTTT
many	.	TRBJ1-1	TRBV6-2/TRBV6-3	CATKTGDEAFF	TGTGCCACCAAGACAGGCGATGAAGCTTTCTTT
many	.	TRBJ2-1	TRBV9	CASSVAGGDNEQFF	TGTGCCAGCAGCGTAGCTGGCGGAGACAATGAGCAGTTCTTC
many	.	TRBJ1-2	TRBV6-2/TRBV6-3	CASSRTANYGYTF	TGTGCCAGCAGTAGGACAGCGAACTATGGCTACACCTTC
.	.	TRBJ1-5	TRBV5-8	CASSHATASNQPQHF	TGTGCCAGCAGCCATGCGACAGCTAGCAATCAGCCCCAGCATTTT
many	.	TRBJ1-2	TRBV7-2	CASKESSNYGYTF	TGTGCCAGCAAAGAGTCTTCCAACTATGGCTACACCTTC
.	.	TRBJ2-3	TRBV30	CAWSQGSGNTDTQYF	TGTGCCTGGAGTCAAGGGTCAGGGAACACAGATACGCAGTATTTT
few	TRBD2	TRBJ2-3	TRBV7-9	CASSLAEGTSGRYTQYF	TGTGCCAGCAGCTTAGCGGAGGGGACTAGCGGGAGATATACGCAGTATTTT
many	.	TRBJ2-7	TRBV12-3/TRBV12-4	CASSPAGPGTYEQYF	TGTGCCAGCAGCCCCGCGGGTCCCGGTACCTACGAGCAGTACTTC
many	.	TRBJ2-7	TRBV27	CASSLSAGAQEQYF	TGTGCCAGCAGTTTATCCGCCGGGGCCCAAGAGCAGTACTTC
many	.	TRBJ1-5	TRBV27	CASSLYPGSNQPQHF	TGTGCCAGCAGTTTGTATCCAGGGAGCAATCAGCCCCAGCATTTT
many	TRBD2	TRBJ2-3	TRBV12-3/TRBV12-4	CASSTHGASGTSTDTQYF	TGTGCCAGCAGCACCCATGGGGCTAGCGGGACTAGCACAGATACGCAGTATTTT
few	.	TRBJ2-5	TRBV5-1	CASSLGWGQYQETQYF	TGCGCCAGCAGCTTGGGATGGGGCCAGTACCAAGAGACCCAGTACTTC
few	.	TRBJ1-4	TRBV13	CASSLSDAGSEKLFF	TGTGCCAGCAGCTTGTCCGACGCAGGTAGTGAAAAACTGTTTTTT
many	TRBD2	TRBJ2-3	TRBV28	CASSILVAGGPTDTQYF	TGTGCCAGCAGTATCCTCGTAGCGGGAGGGCCCACAGATACGCAGTATTTT
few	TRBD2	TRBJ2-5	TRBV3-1	CASSPGTKPFTGTQYF	TGTGCCAGCAGCCCCGGGACTAAACCATTTACAGGGACCCAGTACTTC
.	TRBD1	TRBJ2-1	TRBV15	CATSIGQGNNEQFF	TGTGCCACCAGCATTGGACAGGGAAACAATGAGCAGTTCTTC
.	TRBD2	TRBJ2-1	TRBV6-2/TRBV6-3	CASSWTPGTSTYNEQFF	TGTGCCAGCAGTTGGACCCCCGGGACTAGCACGTACAATGAGCAGTTCTTC
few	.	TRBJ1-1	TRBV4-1	CASSQELGIDTEAFF	TGCGCCAGCAGCCAAGAATTGGGAATAGACACTGAAGCTTTCTTT
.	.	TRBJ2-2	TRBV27	CASRTIGGPGELFF	TGTGCCAGCAGGACTATTGGGGGGCCCGGGGAGCTGTTTTTT
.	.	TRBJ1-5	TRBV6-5	CASSYSVGAGQPQHF	TGTGCCAGCAGTTACTCCGTTGGGGCTGGACAGCCCCAGCATTTT
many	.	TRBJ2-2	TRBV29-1	CSVDGTGELFF	TGCAGCGTTGACGGGACCGGGGAGCTGTTTTTT
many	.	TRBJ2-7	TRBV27	CASSVQGSSYEQYF	TGTGCCAGCAGTGTCCAGGGGAGCTCCTACGAGCAGTACTTC
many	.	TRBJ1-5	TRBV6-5	CASSYGAGAGPQHF	TGTGCCAGCAGTTACGGGGCGGGCGCTGGGCCCCAGCATTTT
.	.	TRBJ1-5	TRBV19	CASSMWENNQPQHF	TGTGCCAGTAGTATGTGGGAGAACAATCAGCCCCAGCATTTT
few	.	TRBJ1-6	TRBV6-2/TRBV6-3	CASSWGTFLHF	TGTGCCAGCAGTTGGGGTACCTTCCTCCACTTT
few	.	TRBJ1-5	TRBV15	CATSRDRGARNQPQHF	TGTGCCACCAGCAGAGATCGGGGGGCGCGGAATCAGCCCCAGCATTTT
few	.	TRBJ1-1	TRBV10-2	CASMLGGQAFF	TGCGCCAGCATGCTAGGGGGGCAGGCTTTCTTT
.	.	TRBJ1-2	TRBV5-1	CASSLQEFGVDNYGYTF	TGCGCCAGCAGCCTACAGGAGTTTGGAGTCGATAACTATGGCTACACCTTC
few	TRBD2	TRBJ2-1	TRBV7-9	CASSLEVGGLLGEQFF	TGTGCCAGCAGCTTAGAGGTGGGAGGGCTACTCGGTGAGCAGTTCTTC
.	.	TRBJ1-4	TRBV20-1	CSARDSQGTNEKLFF	TGCAGTGCTAGGGATAGCCAGGGGACTAATGAAAAACTGTTTTTT
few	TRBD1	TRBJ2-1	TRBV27	CASSFTGVNEQFF	TGTGCCAGCAGTTTTACAGGGGTAAATGAGCAGTTCTTC
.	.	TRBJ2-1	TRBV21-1	CATGPEASGDSYNEQFF	TGTGCCACCGGACCCGAGGCTAGCGGGGACTCCTACAATGAGCAGTTCTTC
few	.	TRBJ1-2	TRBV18	CASSPGGSPGYTF	TGTGCCAGCTCCCCCGGGGGATCACCAGGCTACACCTTC
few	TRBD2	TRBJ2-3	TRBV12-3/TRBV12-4	CASSQGLAGNTDTQYF	TGTGCCAGCAGTCAGGGACTAGCGGGAAACACAGATACGCAGTATTTT
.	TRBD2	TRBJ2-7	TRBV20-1	CSARDLAGDHPYEQYF	TGCAGTGCTAGGGACCTAGCGGGAGACCACCCCTACGAGCAGTACTTC
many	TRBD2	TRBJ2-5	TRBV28	CASSLPTAGGQETQYF	TGTGCCAGCAGTTTACCTACAGCGGGAGGTCAAGAGACCCAGTACTTC
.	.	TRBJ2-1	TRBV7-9	CASTQLTGNNEQFF	TGTGCCAGCACCCAACTTACAGGGAACAATGAGCAGTTCTTC
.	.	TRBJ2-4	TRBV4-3	CAGSQDGAANIQYF	TGCGCCGGCAGCCAAGATGGGGCGGCAAACATTCAGTACTTC
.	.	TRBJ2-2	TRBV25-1	CASSVLDWVELFF	TGTGCCAGCAGTGTTCTTGACTGGGTAGAGCTGTTTTTT
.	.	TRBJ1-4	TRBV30	CAWSQGLREKLFF	TGTGCCTGGAGCCAGGGGTTGCGTGAAAAACTGTTTTTT
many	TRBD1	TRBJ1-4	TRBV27	CASSWTGGNEKLFF	TGTGCCAGCAGTTGGACAGGGGGGAATGAAAAACTGTTTTTT
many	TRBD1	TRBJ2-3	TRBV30	CAWEDRGSTDTQYF	TGTGCCTGGGAGGACAGGGGAAGCACAGATACGCAGTATTTT